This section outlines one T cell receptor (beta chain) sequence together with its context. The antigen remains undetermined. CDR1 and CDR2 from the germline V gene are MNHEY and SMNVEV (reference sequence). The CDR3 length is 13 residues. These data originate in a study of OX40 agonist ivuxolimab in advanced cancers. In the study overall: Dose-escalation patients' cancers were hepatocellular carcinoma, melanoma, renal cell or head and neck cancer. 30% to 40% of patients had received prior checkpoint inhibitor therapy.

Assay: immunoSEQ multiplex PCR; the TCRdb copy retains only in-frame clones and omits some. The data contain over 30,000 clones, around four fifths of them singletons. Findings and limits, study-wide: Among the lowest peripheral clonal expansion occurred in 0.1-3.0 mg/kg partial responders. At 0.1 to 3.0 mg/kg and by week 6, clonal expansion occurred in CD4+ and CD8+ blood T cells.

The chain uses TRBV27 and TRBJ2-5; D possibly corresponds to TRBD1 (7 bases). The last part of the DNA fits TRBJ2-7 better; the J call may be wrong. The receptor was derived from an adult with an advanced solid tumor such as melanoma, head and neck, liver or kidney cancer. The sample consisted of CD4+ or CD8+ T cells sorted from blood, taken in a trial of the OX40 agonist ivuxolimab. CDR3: CASSSQGGYEQYF. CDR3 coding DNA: TGTGCCAGCAGTTCTCAGGGGGGATACGAGCAGTACTTC.